The rows below give T cell receptor beta chains drawn from one sample of a study of shared clonotypes between healthy human individuals. The method was immunoSEQ multiplex PCR; TCRdb's version includes in-frame clones alone and lacks a portion of them. The sample includes approximately 1,000,000 clones, around 77% of them seen just once. The sequenced sample was memory CD4+ T cells from PBMCs. The origin of the receptors is a man aged 18 to 30 in good health. Some clones in this sample may be carry-over from other donors' samples. Each CDR3 is given with its conserved first and last residue. Each record gives: J gene, D gene, clone size, V gene, CDR3 DNA, CDR3 protein. The D gene is left open where the match is weak. Clone size appears in some rows only: once, few, many, or a class for an expanded clone.

TRBJ1-2,.,.,TRBV5-6,TGTGCCAGCAGCCGACAGGACTTCTATGGCTACACCTTC,CASSRQDFYGYTF
TRBJ1-4,.,.,TRBV4-3,TGCGCCAGCAGCCAAGATCCGGGGGGTGAAAAACTGTTTTTT,CASSQDPGGEKLFF
TRBJ2-3,TRBD2,few,TRBV5-1,TGCGCCAGCAGCTCGGGAGGGGATACGCAGTATTTT,CASSSGGDTQYF
TRBJ2-5,.,.,TRBV5-1,TGCGCCAGCAGCTTCAGGGAGACCCAGTACTTC,CASSFRETQYF
TRBJ2-3,.,.,TRBV18,TGTGCCAGCTCACCATGGGGTATCAGCACAGATACGCAGTATTTT,CASSPWGISTDTQYF
TRBJ2-7,TRBD2,.,TRBV9,TGTGCCAGCAGCGCCGGACTAGCGGGGCTCTACGAGCAGTACTTC,CASSAGLAGLYEQYF
TRBJ2-1,.,.,TRBV5-1,TGCGCCAGCAGCTTAGCGGCCTCCTACAATGAGCAGTTCTTC,CASSLAASYNEQFF
TRBJ1-1,TRBD1,.,TRBV18,TGTGCCAGCTCGCAGACAGGGGGCGAGACTGAAGCTTTCTTT,CASSQTGGETEAFF
TRBJ2-2,TRBD2,few,TRBV2,TGTGCCCCAAAGCTAGGAAGCGGGGGGACCGGGGAGCTGTTTTTT,CAPKLGSGGTGELFF
TRBJ2-2,.,once,TRBV11-2,TGTGCCAGCAGCTTATTTCGCAGGGGCGGCGGGGAGCTGTTTTTT,CASSLFRRGGGELFF
TRBJ2-7,TRBD1,.,TRBV10-1,TGCGCCAGCAGTGAGTCGAACAGGGGATACCTCCACGAGCAGTACTTC,CASSESNRGYLHEQYF